The TCR beta chain described here comes from a study of siplizumab effects on memory and regulatory T cells. The study assayed 95,000 to 100,000 TCR templates per sample. The repertoire was sequenced with immunoSEQ multiplex PCR; TCRdb's copy has only in-frame clones and lacks some. This table holds tens of thousands of clones, 93% found once. Trimming shortened V by 2 bases and J by 7 bases, and 12 bases separated the two germline ends. Germline lookup yields CDR1 LNHDA and CDR2 SQIVND (reference sequence). This CDR3 is built from 14 residues. In its sample, this clone was seen once. Sequenced: CD8+ T cells sorted from blood. The chain has TRBV19 and TRBJ1-5; D gene ambiguous. This TCR was sampled from a human donor in good health. This CDR3 is CASSITATGQPQHF. CDR3 coding DNA: TGTGCCAGTAGTATAACGGCTACGGGACAGCCCCAGCATTTT.